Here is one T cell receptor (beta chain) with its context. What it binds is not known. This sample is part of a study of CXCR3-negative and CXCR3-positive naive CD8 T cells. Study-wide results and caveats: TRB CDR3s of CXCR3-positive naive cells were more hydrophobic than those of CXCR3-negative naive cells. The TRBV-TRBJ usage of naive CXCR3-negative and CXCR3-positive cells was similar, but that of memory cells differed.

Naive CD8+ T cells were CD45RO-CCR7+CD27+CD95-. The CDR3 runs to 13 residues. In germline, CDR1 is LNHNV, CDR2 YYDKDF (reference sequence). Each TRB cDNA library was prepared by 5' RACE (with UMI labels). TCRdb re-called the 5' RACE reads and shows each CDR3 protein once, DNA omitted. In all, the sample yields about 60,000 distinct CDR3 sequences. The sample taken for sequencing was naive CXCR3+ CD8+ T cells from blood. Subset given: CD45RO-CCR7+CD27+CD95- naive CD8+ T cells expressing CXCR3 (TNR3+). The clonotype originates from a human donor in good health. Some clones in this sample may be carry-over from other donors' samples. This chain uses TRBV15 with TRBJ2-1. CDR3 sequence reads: CATSRGTYNEQFF.